These 6 T cell receptor beta chains were sequenced from one sample in a study of cytomegalovirus exposure and HLA in healthy donors. Assay: immunoSEQ multiplex PCR; the TCRdb copy retains only in-frame clones and omits some. The sample has about 110,000 clones, about 88% seen once; the top ten hold 1.5% to 2%. The specimen sequenced was PBMCs. These receptors originate from a woman in her late teens or twenties in good health and CMV-seropositive.

The rearrangement joins TRBV10-2 to TRBJ1-1; D call uncertain. The germline V and J ends were trimmed by 4 bases and 1 base, with 10 bases remaining between them. The CDR3 spans 14 residues. CDR1 is WSHSY, CDR2 SAAADI, per germline. The CDR3 loop is CASSVFLRNTEAFF. The CDR3, as DNA: TGCGCCAGCAGTGTATTTCTCAGGAACACTGAAGCTTTCTTT.

The rearrangement uses TRBV29-1 and TRBJ1-5; 7 positions agree with TRBD1. The germline V gene encodes CDR1 SQVTM and CDR2 ANQGSEA. Germline trimming cut 6 bases from V and 8 bases from J; bases unmatched to any gene: 10. There are 13 residues in the CDR3. The CDR3 spells CSVAHGTAEPQHF. CDR3 DNA sequence: TGCAGCGTGGCCCACGGGACAGCTGAGCCCCAGCATTTT.

The gene calls are TRBV5-4 and TRBJ2-4; the match to TRBD1 covers 11 bases. J lost 8 bases, V lost 4 bases, and 5 bases had no gene match. The CDR3 has 14 residues. CDR1 is SGHNT and CDR2 is YYREEE in the germline V gene (reference sequence). The CDR3 spells CASSQGTGGYIQYF. CDR3 bases: TGTGCCAGCAGCCAGGGGACAGGGGGTTACATTCAGTACTTC.

The rearrangement joins TRBV19 to TRBJ2-1, with D maybe TRBD1 (5 bases). There are 15 residues in the CDR3. Trimming took off 6 bases at V and 5 bases at J, with 17 bases between the two ends. Looked up from germline, CDR1 is LNHDA and CDR2 is SQIVND (reference sequence). CDR3 sequence reads: CASRSPRDANNEQFF. In DNA, the CDR3 is TGTGCCAGTAGGTCCCCCAGGGATGCGAACAATGAGCAGTTCTTC.

This rearrangement joins TRBV28 to TRBJ1-4; D is perhaps TRBD1 (6 bases). V was trimmed by 6 bases and J by 6 bases, leaving 14 bases between them. This CDR3 is 14 amino acids long. CDR1 MDHEN and CDR2 SYDVKM come from the germline V gene. The CDR3 nucleotides are TGTGCCAGCAGCCTTACAGGGACGGATGAAAAACTGTTTTTT. It specifies CASSLTGTDEKLFF.

This clone is a singleton in its sample. The genes are TRBV27 and TRBJ1-1; 9 bases align to TRBD1. V lost 5 bases and J lost 5; bases outside the gene matches: 9. CDR1 is MNHEY, CDR2 SMNVEV, per germline (reference sequence). This CDR3 spans 15 amino acids. The DNA of the CDR3 is TGTGCCAGCAGTCCTTTAGGGACAGGGAGGACTGAAGCTTTCTTT. Its translation: CASSPLGTGRTEAFF.